Below are 10 T cell receptor beta chains sequenced from a single sample in a study of blood T cell repertoires in COVID-19 (dated by TCRdb to 2020 to 2021). Libraries were constructed by the immunoSEQ multiplex PCR assay. What TCRdb holds here is the immuneACCESS table cut down to in-frame rearrangements. Part of the clones is not present; checked against another copy, under half of the missing clones reflect an unresolved V gene, and the others are unexplained. Across this sample there are about 80,000 clones, with approximately 80% seen only once. Clones ranked in the top ten supply approximately 5.8% of the sample. The specimen sequenced was peripheral blood. These TCRs come from a man aged 55 to 70 with active or convalescent COVID-19.

This clone is a singleton in its sample. The chain is built from TRBV29-1 and TRBJ2-7; no definite D call. CDR3 length equals 12 residues. The V end lost 1 base, the J end lost 2 bases, and 6 bases lay between the germline ends. Germline V gene data show CDR1 as SQVTM and CDR2 as ANQGSEA. DNA of the CDR3: TGCAGCGTTGAAGGGAGCACCTACGAGCAGTACTTC. Protein product: CSVEGSTYEQYF.

Comments on this clone: The junction shows a germline mismatch at one end, possibly a read error. This specimen includes other DNA sequences encoding the same CDR3. The rearrangement links TRBV7-2 to TRBJ1-5, with unresolved D. Germline CDR1 SGHTA, CDR2 FQGNSA. The CDR3 is 13 amino acids. This CDR3 is CASSFGEGQPQHF. Written as DNA, the CDR3 is TGTGCCAGCAGCTTTGGGGAGGGTCAGCCTCAGCATTTT.

The chain employs TRBV24-1 and TRBJ2-5; 8 bases are shared with TRBD2. The germline gives CDR1 KGHDR, CDR2 SFDVKD. The CDR3 is 17 amino acids. V lost 3 bases to trimming and J lost 3 bases; unmatched junction nucleotides: 11. CDR3 nucleotide sequence: TGTGCCACCAGTGATCCCGCCACCGGGACTAGAAAAGAGACCCAGTACTTC. This sequence encodes CATSDPATGTRKETQYF.

The rearrangement uses TRBV12-3 or TRBV12-4 and TRBJ2-3; TRBD1 might be the D (5 bases). The germline V and J ends were trimmed by 2 bases and 6 bases, with 9 bases remaining between them. The CDR3 sequence is 13 residues long. The CDR3 spells CASSLIAGDTQYF. The CDR3 coding sequence is TGTGCCAGCAGTTTAATAGCAGGGGATACGCAGTATTTT.

The gene calls are TRBV5-1 and TRBJ1-2, with D possibly matching TRBD1 (6 bases). CDR3 length: 14 residues. V shed 0 bases and J shed 8 bases, with 14 bases lying between them. The germline V gene encodes CDR1 SGHRS and CDR2 YFSETQ. CDR3 amino acids: CASSLAGWGPGYTF. CDR3 in DNA: TGCGCCAGCAGCTTGGCCGGGTGGGGGCCAGGCTACACCTTC.

This chain links TRBV29-1 with TRBJ1-4; perhaps TRBD1 as D (5 bases). Trimming cost V 6 bases and J 8 bases, with 19 bases left between them. Germline V CDR1 and CDR2: SQVTM, ANQGSEA. The CDR3 loop spans 14 amino acids. As DNA, the CDR3 is TGCAGCGTGGCCGCGGAGGGGCCGAAAGAAAAACTGTTTTTT. The encoded protein is CSVAAEGPKEKLFF.

This sequence joins TRBV4-1 and TRBJ2-5; 7 bases are shared with TRBD2. The germline V gene has CDR1 MGHRA and CDR2 YSYEKL. The trim removed 1 base at V and 4 bases at J, leaving 9 bases unmatched. This CDR3 is built from 16 residues. This CDR3 reads CASSQGRGEVVETQYF. In nucleotides, the CDR3 is TGCGCCAGCAGCCAAGGACGGGGGGAGGTCGTAGAGACCCAGTACTTC.

This chain joins TRBV6-2 or TRBV6-3 and TRBJ1-1; TRBD1 matches 10 bases. The trim removed 5 bases at V and 10 bases at J, leaving 4 bases unmatched. In germline, CDR1 is MNHEY, CDR2 SVGEGT. The CDR3 contains 12 residues. The CDR3 reads CASSDRGRRAFF. In nucleotides, the CDR3 is TGTGCCAGCAGTGACAGGGGGCGGCGAGCTTTCTTT.

This chain joins TRBV6-5 and TRBJ1-2, with TRBD1 as a possible D gene (5 bases). The CDR3 has 14 amino acids. Germline V gene lookup returns CDR1 MNHEY and CDR2 SVGAGI. With 8 bases removed from V and 5 bases from J, the gap between germline ends came to 18 bases. The CDR3 nucleotides are TGTGCCAGCGGGTCCGATGGGACTTTATATGGCTACACCTTC. This codes for CASGSDGTLYGYTF.

This sequence joins TRBV3-1 (or the pseudogene TRBV3-2) and TRBJ2-7; 7 positions agree with TRBD1. The junction had 11 bases not matched to a gene; V was cut back by 10 bases and J by 5 bases. Germline CDR1 reads LGHDT; CDR2 reads YNNKEL (reference sequence). This CDR3 has 13 residues. The CDR3 sequence is CATGPDRVHEQYF. CDR3 nucleotides: TGTGCCACAGGCCCCGACAGGGTCCACGAGCAGTACTTC.